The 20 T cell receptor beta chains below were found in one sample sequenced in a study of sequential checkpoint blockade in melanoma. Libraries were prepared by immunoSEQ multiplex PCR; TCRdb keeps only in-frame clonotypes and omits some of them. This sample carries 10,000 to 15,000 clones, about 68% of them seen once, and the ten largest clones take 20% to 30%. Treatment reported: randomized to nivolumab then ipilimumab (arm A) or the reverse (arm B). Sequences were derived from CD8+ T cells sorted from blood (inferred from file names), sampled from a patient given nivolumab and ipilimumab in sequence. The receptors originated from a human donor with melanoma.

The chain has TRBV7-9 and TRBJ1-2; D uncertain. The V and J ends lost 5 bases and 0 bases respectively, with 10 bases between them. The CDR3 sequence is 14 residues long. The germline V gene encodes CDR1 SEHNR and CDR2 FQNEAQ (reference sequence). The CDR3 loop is CASSLDIPNYGYTF. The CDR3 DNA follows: TGTGCCAGCAGCCTCGACATCCCTAACTATGGCTACACCTTC.

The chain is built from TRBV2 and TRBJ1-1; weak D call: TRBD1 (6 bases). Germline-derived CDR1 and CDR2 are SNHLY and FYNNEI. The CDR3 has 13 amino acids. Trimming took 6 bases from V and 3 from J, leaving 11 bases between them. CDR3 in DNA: TGTGCCAGCAGAAGGGGGTGGGACACTGAAGCTTTCTTT. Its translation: CASRRGWDTEAFF.

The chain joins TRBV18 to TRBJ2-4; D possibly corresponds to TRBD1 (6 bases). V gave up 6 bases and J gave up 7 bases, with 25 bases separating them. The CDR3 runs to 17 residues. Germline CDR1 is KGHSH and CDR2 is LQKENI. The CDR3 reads CASSLEGLGHRGNIQYF. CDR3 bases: TGTGCCAGCTCCTTAGAGGGGCTGGGACATCGGGGCAACATTCAGTACTTC.

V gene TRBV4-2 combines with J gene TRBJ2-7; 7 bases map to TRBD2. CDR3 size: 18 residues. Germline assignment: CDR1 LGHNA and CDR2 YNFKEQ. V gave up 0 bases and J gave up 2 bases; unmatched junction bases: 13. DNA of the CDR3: TGTGCCAGCAGCCAAGAATTCGCCGGGGGGTTTATGACCTACGAGCAGTACTTC. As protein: CASSQEFAGGFMTYEQYF.

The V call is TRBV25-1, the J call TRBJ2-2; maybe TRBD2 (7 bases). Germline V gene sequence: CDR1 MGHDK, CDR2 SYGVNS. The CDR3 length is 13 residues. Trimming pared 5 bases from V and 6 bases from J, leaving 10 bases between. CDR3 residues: CASSRGGSGELFF. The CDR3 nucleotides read TGTGCCAGCAGTCGCGGGGGCTCCGGGGAGCTGTTTTTT.

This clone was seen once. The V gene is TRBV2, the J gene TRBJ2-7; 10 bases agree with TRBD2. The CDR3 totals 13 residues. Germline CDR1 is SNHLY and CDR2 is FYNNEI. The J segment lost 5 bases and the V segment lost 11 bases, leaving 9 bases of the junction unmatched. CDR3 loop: CACEREGRNEQYF. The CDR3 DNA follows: TGTGCCTGCGAGCGGGAGGGGAGGAACGAGCAGTACTTC.

CDR3 loop: CASGGQEGIYGYTF. CDR3 sequence (DNA): TGCGCCAGCGGGGGACAGGAGGGGATCTATGGCTACACCTTC. The V call is TRBV5-1, the J call TRBJ1-2; 8 bases align to TRBD1. The CDR3 has 14 residues. With V trimmed by 7 bases and J by 4 bases, 9 bases remained unmatched. The germline V gene has CDR1 SGHRS and CDR2 YFSETQ.

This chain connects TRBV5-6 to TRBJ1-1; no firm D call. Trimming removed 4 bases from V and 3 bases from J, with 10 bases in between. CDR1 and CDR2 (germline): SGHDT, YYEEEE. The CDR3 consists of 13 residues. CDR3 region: CASSRNGDTEAFF. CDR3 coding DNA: TGTGCCAGCAGCCGCAACGGGGACACTGAAGCTTTCTTT.

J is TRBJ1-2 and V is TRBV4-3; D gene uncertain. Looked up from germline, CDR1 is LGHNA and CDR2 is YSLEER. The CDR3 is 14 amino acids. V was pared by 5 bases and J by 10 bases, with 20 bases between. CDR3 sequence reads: CASSSGVSGNPYTF. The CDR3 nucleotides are TGCGCCAGCAGCTCTGGGGTCAGCGGAAATCCCTACACCTTC.

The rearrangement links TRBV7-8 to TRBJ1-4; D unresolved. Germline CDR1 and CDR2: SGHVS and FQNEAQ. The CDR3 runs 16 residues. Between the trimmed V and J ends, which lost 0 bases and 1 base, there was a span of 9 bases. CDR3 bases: TGTGCCAGCAGCTTAGCCCCGGGAAGAACTAATGAAAAACTGTTTTTT. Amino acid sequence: CASSLAPGRTNEKLFF. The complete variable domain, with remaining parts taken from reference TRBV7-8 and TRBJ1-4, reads GAGVSQSPRYKVAKRGQDVALRCDPISGHVSLFWYQQALGQGPEFLTYFQNEAQLDKSGLPSDRFFAERPEGSVSTLKIQRTQQEDSAVYLCASSLAPGRTNEKLFFGSGTQLSVL.

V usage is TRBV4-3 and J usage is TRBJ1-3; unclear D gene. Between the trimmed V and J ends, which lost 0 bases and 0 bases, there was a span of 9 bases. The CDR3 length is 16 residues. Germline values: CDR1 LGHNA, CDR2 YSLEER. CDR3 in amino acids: CASSQDGGSSGNTIYF. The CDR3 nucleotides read TGCGCCAGCAGCCAAGATGGCGGGAGCTCTGGAAACACCATATATTTT.

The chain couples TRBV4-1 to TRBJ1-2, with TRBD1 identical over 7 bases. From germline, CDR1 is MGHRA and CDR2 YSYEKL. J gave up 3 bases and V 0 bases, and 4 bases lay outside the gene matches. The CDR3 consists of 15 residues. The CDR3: CASSQDSGTDYGYTF. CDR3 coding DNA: TGCGCCAGCAGCCAAGACTCCGGGACAGACTATGGCTACACCTTC.

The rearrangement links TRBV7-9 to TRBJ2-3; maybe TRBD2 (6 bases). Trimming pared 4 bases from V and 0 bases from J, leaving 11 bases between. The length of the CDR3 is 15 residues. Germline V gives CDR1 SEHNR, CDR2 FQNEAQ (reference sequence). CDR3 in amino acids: CASSWLGGSTDTQYF. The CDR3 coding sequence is TGTGCCAGCAGCTGGCTGGGGGGAAGCACAGATACGCAGTATTTT. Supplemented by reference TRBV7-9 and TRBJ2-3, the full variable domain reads DTGVSQNPRHKITKRGQNVTFRCDPISEHNRLYWYRQTLGQGPEFLTYFQNEAQLEKSRLLSDRFSAERPKGSFSTLEIQRTEQGDSAMYLCASSWLGGSTDTQYFGPGTRLTVL.

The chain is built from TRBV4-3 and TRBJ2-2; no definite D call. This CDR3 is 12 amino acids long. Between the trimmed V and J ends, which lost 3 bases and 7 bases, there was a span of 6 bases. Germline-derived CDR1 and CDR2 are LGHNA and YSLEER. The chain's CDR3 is CASSQRIGELFF. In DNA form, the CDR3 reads TGCGCCAGCAGCCAGAGGATCGGGGAGCTGTTTTTT.

CDR3 amino acids: CASSVRGWGTVNEQFF. In DNA, the CDR3 is TGTGCCAGCAGCGTCCGGGGGTGGGGGACGGTCAATGAGCAGTTCTTC. The chain is built from TRBV9 and TRBJ2-1; possible D gene TRBD2, 6 bases. The CDR3 contains 16 residues. Germline values: CDR1 SGDLS, CDR2 YYNGEE. Trimming left V 2 bases short and J 6 bases short, with 18 bases between.

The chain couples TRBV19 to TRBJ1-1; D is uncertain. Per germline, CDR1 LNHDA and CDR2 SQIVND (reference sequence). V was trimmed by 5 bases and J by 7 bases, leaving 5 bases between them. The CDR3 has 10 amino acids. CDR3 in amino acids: CASSSGEAFF. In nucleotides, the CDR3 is TGTGCCAGTAGTTCGGGTGAAGCTTTCTTT.

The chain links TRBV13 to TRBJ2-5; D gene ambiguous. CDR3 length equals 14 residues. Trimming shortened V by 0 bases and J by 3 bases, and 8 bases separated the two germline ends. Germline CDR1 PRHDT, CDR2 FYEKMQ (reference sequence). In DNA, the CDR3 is TGTGCCAGCAGCTTAGGCCTGGCGGAAGAGACCCAGTACTTC. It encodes CASSLGLAEETQYF.

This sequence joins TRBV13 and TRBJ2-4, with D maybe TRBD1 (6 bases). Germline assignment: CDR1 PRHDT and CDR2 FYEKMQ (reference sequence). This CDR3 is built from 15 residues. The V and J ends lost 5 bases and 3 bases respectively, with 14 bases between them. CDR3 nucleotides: TGTGCCAGCAGCCCCGCGAGAGGGGGCAAAAACATTCAGTACTTC. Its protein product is CASSPARGGKNIQYF.

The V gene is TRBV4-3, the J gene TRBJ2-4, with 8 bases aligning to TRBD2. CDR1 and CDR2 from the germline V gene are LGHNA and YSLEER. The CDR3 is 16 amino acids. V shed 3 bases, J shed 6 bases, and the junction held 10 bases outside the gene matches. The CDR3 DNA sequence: TGCGCCAGCAGCCATGTTGCCTCCGGGAGGGGAAACATTCAGTACTTC. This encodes CASSHVASGRGNIQYF.

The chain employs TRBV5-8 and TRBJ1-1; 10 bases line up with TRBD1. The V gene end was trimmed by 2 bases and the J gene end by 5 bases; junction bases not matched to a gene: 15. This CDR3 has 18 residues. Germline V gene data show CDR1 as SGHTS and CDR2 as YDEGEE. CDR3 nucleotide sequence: TGTGCCAGCAGCTTCGGATGGGACAGGGGTCTCCCGGGGACTGAAGCTTTCTTT. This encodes CASSFGWDRGLPGTEAFF.